This T cell receptor (beta chain) appears in the sequencing data of a study of blood T cell repertoires in COVID-19. Using immunoSEQ multiplex PCR, the repertoire was profiled, and TCRdb retains in-frame clones only, with some absent. The sample comprises fewer than 200,000 clones, around four fifths of which are singletons, and 4.4% rests with the top ten. The V gene's germline CDR1 is MRHNA and CDR2 SNTAGT. Trimming shortened V by 6 bases and J by 4 bases, and 16 bases separated the two germline ends. This CDR3 is built from 15 residues. Study members were between about 18 and 100 years old and lived in 20 to 25 US regions.

The J gene is TRBJ1-5, the V gene TRBV6-4, with D possibly matching TRBD1 (5 bases). The receptor's source is a woman aged 50 to 60 who had recovered from COVID-19. Sequenced material: PBMCs or T cells enriched from blood (not recorded which). As DNA, the CDR3 is TGTGCCAGCAGCCCACAGGCGTCCTCAAATCAGCCCCAGCATTTT. Translating gives CASSPQASSNQPQHF.